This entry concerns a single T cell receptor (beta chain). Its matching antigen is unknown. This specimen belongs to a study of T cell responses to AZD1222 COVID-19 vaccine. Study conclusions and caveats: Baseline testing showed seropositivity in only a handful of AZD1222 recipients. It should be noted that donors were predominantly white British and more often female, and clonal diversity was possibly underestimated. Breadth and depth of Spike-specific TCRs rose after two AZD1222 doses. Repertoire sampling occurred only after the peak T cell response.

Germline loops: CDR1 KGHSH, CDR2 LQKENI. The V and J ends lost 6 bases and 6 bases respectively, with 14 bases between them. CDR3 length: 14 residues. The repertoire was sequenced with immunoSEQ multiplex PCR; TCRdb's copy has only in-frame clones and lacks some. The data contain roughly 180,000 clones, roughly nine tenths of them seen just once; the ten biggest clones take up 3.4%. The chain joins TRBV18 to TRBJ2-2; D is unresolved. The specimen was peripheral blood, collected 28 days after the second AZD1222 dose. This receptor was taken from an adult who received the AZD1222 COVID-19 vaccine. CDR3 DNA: TGTGCCAGCTCCCCAGACCGGACGGCCGGGGAGCTGTTTTTT. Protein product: CASSPDRTAGELFF. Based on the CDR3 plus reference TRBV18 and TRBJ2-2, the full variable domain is NAGVMQNPRHLVRRRGQEARLRCSPMKGHSHVYWYRQLPEEGLKFMVYLQKENIIDESGMPKERFSAEFPKEGPSILRIQQVVRGDSAAYFCASSPDRTAGELFFGEGSRLTVL.